This TCR beta chain was found in a study of blood T cell repertoires in COVID-19. Study in general: There were acute and convalescent COVID-19 samples, and they came from the United States, Italy and Spain. PBMCs, B-cell-depleted T cells, or T cells were the source of the cDNA or gDNA that made up the material.

Assay: immunoSEQ multiplex PCR; the TCRdb copy retains only in-frame clones and omits some. This sample has about 170,000 clones, with around 81% found just once. This CDR3 has 19 residues. Germline trimming cut 6 bases from V and 1 base from J; bases unmatched to any gene: 18. CDR1 and CDR2 (germline): ENHRY, SYGVKD. The rearrangement links TRBV10-3 to TRBJ1-3; 7 bases align to TRBD1. The sample comprised peripheral blood. This TCR derives from a woman aged 80 or over with COVID-19, enrolled during active disease. CDR3 loop: CAISSLSPTGQFSGNTIYF. CDR3 nucleotides: TGTGCCATCAGCTCACTTTCTCCGACAGGGCAATTTTCTGGAAACACCATATATTTT.